What follows describes a single T cell receptor (beta chain). Its antigen is undetermined. The healthy adult donors were HIV-negative and reported no recent acute infections or vaccinations. These data originate in a study of shared clonotypes between healthy human individuals. Germline V gene data show CDR1 as MNHNY and CDR2 as SVGAGI (reference sequence). This CDR3 is 15 amino acids long. Germline trimming cut 4 bases from V and 0 bases from J; bases unmatched to any gene: 5. Notes on the study in general: Limited genetic and exposure-history diversity came from having few donors. It was the non-shared clonotypes that had lower generation probabilities than clonotypes shared by all four donors. Investigators collected only blood, and repertoires in tissues likely differ.

Here immunoSEQ multiplex PCR was the method, and the copy in TCRdb shows in-frame clones only, minus some. This table holds under 2,500,000 clones, 95% found once. The sequenced sample was naive CD4+ T cells sorted from blood. Stated subset: CD45RA+ positively selected. The chain links TRBV6-6 to TRBJ2-7; the match to TRBD2 covers 8 bases. This TCR was recovered from a man aged 18-30 years in good health. In DNA form, the CDR3 reads TGTGCCAGCAGTTTTAGGCTAGCGGGCTCCTACGAGCAGTACTTC. It yields the protein CASSFRLAGSYEQYF.